The T cell receptor (beta chain) described here comes from a study of blood T cell repertoires in COVID-19. Per the original data handling: Amplified reference gene primers provided the basis for estimating nucleated cell counts. Clones were read by immunoSEQ multiplex PCR, and TCRdb kept only the in-frame ones, dropping some. V, J and clone size are those of that table, while D and trimming were read from the DNA. Of a few hundred thousand clones listed, 80% to 90% are singletons. Ages ranged from roughly 18 to 95 years, with residence in 24 US areas. Germline V gives CDR1 SGHRS, CDR2 YFSETQ. Trimming took 4 bases from V and 3 from J, leaving 11 bases between them. The CDR3 has 13 residues.

The clonotype was recovered from a man aged 18 to 30 who had recovered from COVID-19. This sequence joins TRBV5-1 and TRBJ2-7, with D possibly matching TRBD2 (5 bases). The sequenced sample was PBMCs or T cells enriched from blood (not recorded which). The CDR3 coding sequence is TGCGCCAGCAGCCCCCTGGCGGGCTACGAGCAGTACTTC. Amino acids: CASSPLAGYEQYF.